Listed below are T cell receptor beta chains from one sample, sequenced in a study of T cell repertoires in cytomegalovirus infection. TCRdb re-called the reads with MiXCR, one entry per CDR3 protein. In the table there are nearly 70,000 distinct CDR3 sequences, 20% to 25% of which are singletons. No antigens are known for them. The material sequenced was PBMCs, sequenced either directly or after in vitro stimulation (not recorded which). Receptors were obtained from a human donor in good health (CMV status not recorded). Some clones in this sample may be carry-over from other donors' samples. CDR3s include the opening cysteine and the closing phenylalanine or tryptophan. The D gene is left open where the match is weak. A row's size may be missing; if present it is once, few, many or a size class.

>NA|TRBV18|NA|TRBJ2-2
TGTGCCAGCTCACCTAGGGGACAGAACACCGGGGAGCTGTTTTTT
CASSPRGQNTGELFF
>few|TRBV2|NA|TRBJ1-4
TGTGCCAGCAGACAGTCTAATGAAAAACTGTTTTTT
CASRQSNEKLFF
>NA|TRBV7-2|NA|TRBJ2-7
TGTGCCAGCAGCCCCTGGCCACCGACCTACGAGCAGTACTTC
CASSPWPPTYEQYF
>many|TRBV28|TRBD1|TRBJ2-1
TGTGCCAGCAGTTTACCCCGCCGGACAGGGCAAACCTACAATGAGCAGTTCTTC
CASSLPRRTGQTYNEQFF
>NA|TRBV7-6|NA|TRBJ1-2
TGTGCCAGCAGCTTAGTGTCGAATGGCTACACCTTC
CASSLVSNGYTF
>NA|TRBV6-5|NA|TRBJ2-7
TGTGCCAGCAGACAGGACAGAAGACCCTACGAGCAGTACTTC
CASRQDRRPYEQYF
>many|TRBV19|TRBD2|TRBJ2-1
TGTGCCAGTAGGACTAGCGGAAGGAATGAGCAGTTCTTC
CASRTSGRNEQFF
>few|TRBV12-5|NA|TRBJ1-5
TGTGCTAGTGGTTTGGCTCGACAGAGCAATCAGCCCCAGCATTTT
CASGLARQSNQPQHF
>NA|TRBV28|NA|TRBJ2-7
TGTGCCAGCAGTCCCAGCGACATGAGCTCCTACGAGCAGTACTTC
CASSPSDMSSYEQYF
>NA|TRBV4-3|TRBD2|TRBJ2-1
TGCGCCAGCAGCCAAGATGTCGGGACGGGAGGCAATGAGCAGTTCTTC
CASSQDVGTGGNEQFF
>NA|TRBV4-3|TRBD2|TRBJ2-1
TGCGCCAGCAGTCAGGGACTAGCGGGGGGTAACTACAATGAGCAGTTCTTC
CASSQGLAGGNYNEQFF
>NA|TRBV12-3/TRBV12-4|TRBD1|TRBJ1-3
TGTGCCAGCAGGAAGACAGGGGGTGGAAACACCATATATTTT
CASRKTGGGNTIYF
>many|TRBV7-9|NA|TRBJ2-6
TGTGCCAGCAGCTTAGTTCGTGACAGGCCCACTGGGGCCAACGTCCTGACTTTC
CASSLVRDRPTGANVLTF
>NA|TRBV6-6|NA|TRBJ1-2
TGTGCCAGCTCCCCTACATCTAACTATGGCTACACCTTC
CASSPTSNYGYTF
>few|TRBV6-2/TRBV6-3|TRBD2|TRBJ2-1
TGTGCCAGCAGTTACGGGACTAGCGGGATTGGTGAGCAGTTCTTC
CASSYGTSGIGEQFF
>NA|TRBV28|NA|TRBJ1-5
TGTGCCAGCAGTTTTTGGGAGTTAGAGTCTAGCAATCAGCCCCAGCATTTT
CASSFWELESSNQPQHF
>many|TRBV18|NA|TRBJ2-7
TGTGCCAGCTCACCGAGCAGGGACTACGAGCAGTACTTC
CASSPSRDYEQYF
>few|TRBV20-1|TRBD1|TRBJ2-7
TGCAGTGCTAGGACAGGGTCCAGGGAGCAGTACTTC
CSARTGSREQYF
>NA|TRBV12-3/TRBV12-4|NA|TRBJ1-2
TGTGCCAGCAGTCCCGCCGGGGCGCACTATGGCTACACCTTC
CASSPAGAHYGYTF
>many|TRBV9|TRBD2|TRBJ2-2
TGTGCCACGTCCTATGGGACTAGCGGAACCGGGGAGCTGTTTTTT
CATSYGTSGTGELFF
>few|TRBV28|NA|TRBJ2-5
TGTGCCAGCAGTCCCACCCCATGGGAGACCCAGTACTTC
CASSPTPWETQYF
>few|TRBV24-1|NA|TRBJ1-2
TGTGCCACCAGTGATTTCGCCCACCAAGGCTACACCTTC
CATSDFAHQGYTF
>many|TRBV27|TRBD1|TRBJ1-1
TGTGCCAGCAGTCTACTACAGGGGGGGTACACTGAAGCTTTCTTT
CASSLLQGGYTEAFF
>few|TRBV12-3/TRBV12-4|NA|TRBJ2-7
TGTGCCAGCAGTTTTAGGTCCGATAAACAGGGCTACGAGCAGTACTTC
CASSFRSDKQGYEQYF
>few|TRBV7-6|TRBD2|TRBJ2-3
TGTGCCAGCAGCCCCGGGACTAGCGGGAGAGGAGAAGATACGCAGTATTTT
CASSPGTSGRGEDTQYF
>NA|TRBV19|NA|TRBJ1-6
TGTGCCAGTAGTATAGACGGAGGGTCCGGGCTCCACTTT
CASSIDGGSGLHF
>NA|TRBV19|NA|TRBJ2-4
TGTGCCAGTAGTTGGGGAGAAGGGCTAGCCAAAAACATTCAGTACTTC
CASSWGEGLAKNIQYF
>NA|TRBV3-1|NA|TRBJ1-1
TGTGCCAGCTCTCCGGGGAGACCATTGAACACTGAAGCTTTCTTT
CASSPGRPLNTEAFF
>NA|TRBV5-6|NA|TRBJ1-5
TGTGCCAGCAGCTTGTCTCCGGATAGCAATCAGCCCCAGCATTTT
CASSLSPDSNQPQHF
>few|TRBV5-4|NA|TRBJ2-5
TGTGCCAGCAGCTTGGCTCCAGAAGAGACCCAGTACTTC
CASSLAPEETQYF
>NA|TRBV19|NA|TRBJ1-2
TGTGCCAGCAGTATCGAGGGCAGAATGGGCTACACCTTC
CASSIEGRMGYTF
>few|TRBV4-1|NA|TRBJ2-1
TGCGCCAGCAGCCACGAGGGTGAGCAGTTCTTC
CASSHEGEQFF
>once|TRBV28|NA|TRBJ2-1
TGTGCCAGCAGTCCAAGGGTCCAGAGCTCCTACAATGAGCAGTTCTTC
CASSPRVQSSYNEQFF
>NA|TRBV7-9|NA|TRBJ2-1
TGTGCCAGCAGCTCCAATAGGCTAGCGACACATGAGCAGTTCTTC
CASSSNRLATHEQFF
>NA|TRBV7-2|NA|TRBJ1-3
TGTGCCAGCAGCTTCGGGGGCGTCCCTGGAAACACCATATATTTT
CASSFGGVPGNTIYF
>NA|TRBV4-2|NA|TRBJ2-1
TGTGCCAGCAATCAACAAGCGGGCCTGTCCTACAATGAGCAGTTCTTC
CASNQQAGLSYNEQFF
>few|TRBV19|NA|TRBJ2-7
TGTGCCAGTAGTATTGGCCTTAGGACCTACGAGCAGTACTTC
CASSIGLRTYEQYF
>many|TRBV7-2|NA|TRBJ1-1
TGTGCCAGCAGCTTCGTCCTAGGACGTGGCGGTGAAGCTTTCTTT
CASSFVLGRGGEAFF
>NA|TRBV19|NA|TRBJ1-5
TGTGCCAGTAGTATCGTGAAGGGGCTGGGGGGCAATCAGCCCCAGCATTTT
CASSIVKGLGGNQPQHF
>many|TRBV7-9|NA|TRBJ1-1
TGTGCCAGCAGCTTAGTGGGACAGAACACTGAAGCTTTCTTT
CASSLVGQNTEAFF
>few|TRBV6-2/TRBV6-3|TRBD1|TRBJ1-5
TGTGCCAGCAGACGCGGACAGGGATATCAGCCCCAGCATTTT
CASRRGQGYQPQHF
>NA|TRBV7-9|NA|TRBJ2-3
TGTGCCAGCAGCTTCAGGGCGATCAGAGGAGATACGCAGTATTTT
CASSFRAIRGDTQYF
>NA|TRBV6-6|TRBD1|TRBJ2-1
TGTGCCAGCAGTACACGGACGGACAGGCAAAATTGGAATGAGCAGTTCTTC
CASSTRTDRQNWNEQFF
>many|TRBV7-6|TRBD1|TRBJ2-2
TGTGCCAGCAGTCTGACAGGGCACACCGGGGAGCTGTTTTTT
CASSLTGHTGELFF
>few|TRBV7-2|NA|TRBJ1-5
TGTGCCAGCAGCTTAGACAGTGGGAATCAGCCCCAGCATTTT
CASSLDSGNQPQHF
>NA|TRBV6-1|NA|TRBJ2-2
TGTGCCAGCAGGAACCAGAACACCGGGGAGCTGTTTTTT
CASRNQNTGELFF
>many|TRBV7-9|NA|TRBJ1-2
TGTGCCAGCAGCAAAACAGGGATTGATGGCTACACCTTC
CASSKTGIDGYTF
>NA|TRBV20-1|NA|TRBJ1-4
TGCAGTGCTAGACAGGGGCGGGGGAATGAAAAACTGTTTTTT
CSARQGRGNEKLFF
>few|TRBV4-3|NA|TRBJ2-7
TGCGCCAGCAGCCCCGGGGTGGGCCACCCCTCCTACGAGCAGTACTTC
CASSPGVGHPSYEQYF